These 24 T cell receptor beta chains share one sample of origin, sequenced in a study of CD8 T cells in cerebrospinal fluid in Alzheimer's disease. For each CDR3 protein, TCRdb gives one entry from its re-call of the 10x single-cell sequencing reads, without DNA. Its table records approximately 1,300 distinct CDR3 sequences. Sequenced input: cerebrospinal fluid. The receptors here all came from a human donor in good health.

This clonotype ranks as large in terms of frequency. The chain recombines TRBV11-2 with TRBJ2-3; TCRdb returns TRBD1, unconfirmable since there is no DNA. CDR1 SGHAT and CDR2 FQNNGV come from the germline V gene. The CDR3 contains 15 residues. This CDR3 reads CASSLEDRGTDTQYF.

This clonotype is labeled medium-sized based on frequency. This rearrangement joins TRBV15 to TRBJ1-4; lacking DNA, the TRBD1 call made by TCRdb goes unchecked. Germline assignment: CDR1 LNHNV and CDR2 YYDKDF (reference sequence). The CDR3 sequence is 15 residues long. The CDR3 is CATSRAGDQVEKLFF.

Frequency places this clonotype as large (0.1 to 1%). The chain combines TRBV7-9 with TRBJ1-1. CDR1 is SEHNR and CDR2 is FQNEAQ in the germline V gene (reference sequence). This CDR3 is built from 17 residues. CDR3 loop: CASSPGRSTVWNTEAFF.

By frequency, this clonotype registers large. The CDR3 spells CASSFNRDPGTEAFF. The V and J genes are TRBV5-1 and TRBJ1-1; TCRdb picks TRBD1, but there is no DNA to check that call. From germline, CDR1 is SGHRS and CDR2 YFSETQ. CDR3 size: 15 residues.

This clonotype is labeled medium-sized based on frequency. V is TRBV11-2 and J is TRBJ2-7; TCRdb picks TRBD2, but there is no DNA to check that call. Germline V gene lookup returns CDR1 SGHAT and CDR2 FQNNGV. The CDR3 loop spans 15 amino acids. This CDR3 reads CASSPRGGGSYEQYF.

By frequency, this clonotype is medium-sized. The gene calls are TRBV6-1 and TRBJ2-7; TCRdb proposes TRBD1, but this gene call is untestable without DNA. This CDR3 has 14 residues. Germline V gene lookup returns CDR1 MNHNS and CDR2 SASEGT. The CDR3 protein is CASSEGQFSNEQYF.

This clonotype is classed as large by frequency. The CDR3 sequence is CASNPGQGSFGYTF. The chain is built from TRBV11-2 and TRBJ1-2; lacking DNA, the TRBD1 call made by TCRdb goes unchecked. The length of the CDR3 is 14 residues. The germline V gene encodes CDR1 SGHAT and CDR2 FQNNGV.

Considering frequency, this clonotype is large. V and J are TRBV6-6 and TRBJ1-2; TCRdb's assignment of TRBD1 cannot be checked, as there is no DNA. Germline loops: CDR1 MNHNY, CDR2 SVGAGI (reference sequence). CDR3 length: 17 residues. Here the CDR3 reads CASRGPDRGRGNYGYTF.

This clonotype is large (0.1 to 1%) by frequency. The V call is TRBV9, the J call TRBJ1-1; the D call from TCRdb, TRBD1, cannot be confirmed without DNA. This CDR3 is 14 amino acids long. Looked up from germline, CDR1 is SGDLS and CDR2 is YYNGEE. The CDR3 sequence: CASSVGDSSTEAFF.

Its frequency marks this clonotype as medium-sized. The V call is TRBV20-1, the J call TRBJ2-7; TCRdb's D call, TRBD1, is unchecked because there is no DNA. Germline lookup yields CDR1 DFQATT and CDR2 SNEGSKA (reference sequence). The CDR3 contains 14 residues. This CDR3 is CSATGQGGTYEQYF.

This clonotype is classed as medium-sized by frequency. The chain employs TRBV2 and TRBJ1-1; TCRdb gives TRBD1 as the D gene, but with no DNA this cannot be confirmed. Germline V lookup: CDR1 SNHLY, CDR2 FYNNEI. This CDR3 contains 15 residues. The CDR3: CASSEGAYLNTEAFF.

This clonotype counts as large (0.1 to 1%) by frequency. The chain uses TRBV6-5 and TRBJ1-2; TCRdb's D call of TRBD1 is untestable without DNA. The CDR3 runs to 13 residues. Germline V gene data show CDR1 as MNHEY and CDR2 as SVGAGI. The chain's CDR3 is CASSQDRVRGYTF.

This clonotype shows up as medium-sized by frequency. The chain couples TRBV5-1 to TRBJ1-2; the D call from TCRdb, TRBD1, cannot be confirmed without DNA. CDR3 length: 14 residues. From germline, CDR1 is SGHRS and CDR2 YFSETQ. CDR3 residues: CASSPSGTGDGYTF. Looking up the rest from reference TRBV5-1 and TRBJ1-2 gives the full variable domain: KAGVTQTPRYLIKTRGQQVTLSCSPISGHRSVSWYQQTPGQGLQFLFEYFSETQRNKGNFPGRFSGRQFSNSRSEMNVSTLELGDSALYLCASSPSGTGDGYTFGSGTRLTVV.

The chain joins TRBV5-1 to TRBJ2-5; TCRdb outputs TRBD1, but without DNA this stays unchecked. There are 15 residues in the CDR3. Germline lookup yields CDR1 SGHRS and CDR2 YFSETQ. The CDR3 protein is CASSLAGRGQETQYF.

This clonotype is labeled medium-sized based on frequency. The J gene is TRBJ1-5, the V gene TRBV20-1. The CDR3 sequence is 15 residues long. From germline, CDR1 is DFQATT and CDR2 SNEGSKA (reference sequence). This CDR3 is CSAREPRGYGQPQHF.

Measured by frequency, this clonotype is large. The genes are TRBV7-9 and TRBJ1-1; TCRdb gives TRBD1 as the D gene, but with no DNA this cannot be confirmed. This CDR3 spans 15 amino acids. Germline CDR1 reads SEHNR; CDR2 reads FQNEAQ (reference sequence). The CDR3 loop is CASSSGQGGVTEAFF.

Frequency places this clonotype as medium-sized (0.01 to 0.1%). This chain connects TRBV11-3 to TRBJ2-1; TCRdb reports TRBD1, a call that lacks DNA to check it against. This CDR3 is 15 amino acids long. Per the germline V gene, CDR1 is SGHNT and CDR2 is YENEEA. The CDR3 sequence is CASSLTGGPYNEQFF.

Measured by frequency, this clonotype is medium-sized. The V gene is TRBV19, the J gene TRBJ1-5; checking the TCRdb D call of TRBD1 is not possible without DNA. The CDR3 has 16 residues. Germline assignment: CDR1 LNHDA and CDR2 SQIVND (reference sequence). The CDR3 protein is CASSPPLDSFNQPQHF.

This clonotype counts as medium-sized by frequency. This chain uses TRBV28 with TRBJ1-1. Germline V lookup: CDR1 MDHEN, CDR2 SYDVKM. CDR3 length: 13 residues. This CDR3 reads CASSIGPNTEAFF. Variable domain in full (rest from reference TRBV28 and TRBJ1-1): DVKVTQSSRYLVKRTGEKVFLECVQDMDHENMFWYRQDPGLGLRLIYFSYDVKMKEKGDIPEGYSVSREKKERFSLILESASTNQTSMYLCASSIGPNTEAFFGQGTRLTVV.

This clonotype is identified as medium-sized from frequency. The chain uses TRBV3-1 and TRBJ2-1; the TRBD2 assignment by TCRdb is unverifiable without DNA. Germline lookup yields CDR1 LGHDT and CDR2 YNNKEL (reference sequence). The CDR3 spans 17 residues. Here the CDR3 reads CASSQLSSGRAGNEQFF.

By frequency, this clonotype is medium-sized. The V call is TRBV2, the J call TRBJ2-1; TCRdb's D gene call, TRBD2, goes unchecked for lack of DNA. This CDR3 region has 14 residues. Germline CDR1 reads SNHLY; CDR2 reads FYNNEI. CDR3 residues: CASRGLAGYNEQFF.

By frequency, this clonotype is large. The rearrangement joins TRBV5-1 to TRBJ1-1. The germline CDR1 and CDR2 sequences are SGHRS and YFSETQ. The CDR3 extends over 15 amino acids. CDR3 in amino acids: CASSLDGQVNTEAFF.

This clonotype ranks as large (0.1 to 1%) in terms of frequency. The rearrangement joins TRBV19 to TRBJ2-7; with no DNA, the TCRdb D assignment of TRBD2 cannot be verified. The CDR3 covers 14 residues. Germline assignment: CDR1 LNHDA and CDR2 SQIVND (reference sequence). The CDR3 loop is CASSIVAGGYEQYF.

By frequency, this clonotype registers large. This chain uses TRBV5-1 with TRBJ2-2; the D call of TRBD1 rests on TCRdb alone, since no DNA is present to check it. The CDR3 spans 16 residues. CDR1 is SGHRS, CDR2 YFSETQ, per germline. CDR3 loop: CASSSQGAPGTGELFF.